The T cell receptor beta chain described here comes from a study of shared clonotypes between healthy human individuals. V gave up 6 bases and J gave up 1 base, with 9 bases separating them. This CDR3 is 13 amino acids long. CDR1 SQVTM and CDR2 ANQGSEA come from the germline V gene. As to this clone: Antigen unknown. This sample also contains other DNA sequences that code for the same CDR3.

Notes on the study in general: Generation of non-shared clonotypes was less probable than generation of clonotypes shared by all four donors.

The method was immunoSEQ multiplex PCR; TCRdb's version includes in-frame clones alone and lacks a portion of them. The sample lists about 2.3 million clones, under 95% seen once, with approximately 0.39% in the top ten. The source of this sequence is a man aged 18 to 30 in good health. Some clones in this sample may be carry-over from other donors' samples. The V and J genes are TRBV29-1 and TRBJ2-2, with D hard to call. Sequencing was carried out using naive CD4+ T cells from PBMCs. Regarding subset: CD45RA+ positively selected. The CDR3 region has the DNA TGCAGCGTCGTGCGTCAGAACACCGGGGAGCTGTTTTTT. Translating it yields CSVVRQNTGELFF.